A single sample is the source of the 16 T cell receptor beta chains below, sequenced in a study of T cell changes during pregnancy in multiple sclerosis. Data came from immunoSEQ multiplex PCR; TCRdb stores just in-frame clones and leaves some out. The repertoire holds around 50,000 clones, roughly 92% seen once, with about 0.69% in the top ten. The sample was CD4+ T cells from peripheral blood mononuclear cells, taken in the third trimester of pregnancy. The receptors originated from a female donor with multiple sclerosis, enrolled in a pregnancy study.

The genes are TRBV7-2 and TRBJ2-5; TRBD2 matches at 9 bases. Germline V lookup: CDR1 SGHTA, CDR2 FQGNSA. V trimming: 3 bases; J trimming: 5 bases; junction bases outside the gene matches: 4. This CDR3 region has 14 residues. CDR3 amino acids: CASSFSGSGETQYF. The DNA for the CDR3 is TGTGCCAGCAGCTTTAGCGGGAGCGGGGAGACCCAGTACTTC. The full variable domain, rest sourced from reference TRBV7-2 and TRBJ2-5, is GAGVSQSPSNKVTEKGKDVELRCDPISGHTALYWYRQSLGQGLEFLIYFQGNSAPDKSGLPSDRFSAERTGGSVSTLTIQRTQQEDSAVYLCASSFSGSGETQYFGPGTRLLVL.

The chain carries TRBV19 and TRBJ1-1; 8 nucleotides line up with TRBD1. This CDR3 spans 15 amino acids. Unmatched junction bases numbered 8, after V lost 7 bases and J lost 1 base. Looked up from germline, CDR1 is LNHDA and CDR2 is SQIVND (reference sequence). Here the CDR3 reads CASTISQGANTEAFF. CDR3 DNA sequence: TGTGCCAGTACCATCTCCCAGGGGGCGAACACTGAAGCTTTCTTT.

V is TRBV5-1 and J is TRBJ1-1; the D is unclear. Deletions cut 7 bases from V and 0 bases from J, with 13 bases between. Germline V gene data show CDR1 as SGHRS and CDR2 as YFSETQ. The length of the CDR3 is 14 residues. The CDR3 nucleotides read TGCGCCAGCGCGGGTGGATACATGAACACTGAAGCTTTCTTT. Its protein is CASAGGYMNTEAFF.

The chain is built from TRBV9 and TRBJ2-5, with 10 nucleotides matching TRBD2. The CDR3 is made up of 15 amino acids. With 4 bases clipped from V and 2 bases from J, the junction kept 5 bases outside the gene matches. Looked up from germline, CDR1 is SGDLS and CDR2 is YYNGEE. The DNA for the CDR3 is TGTGCCAGCAGCACCGGGACTAGCGAACAAGAGACCCAGTACTTC. Amino acid sequence: CASSTGTSEQETQYF.

The chain employs TRBV4-1 and TRBJ1-4, with D uncertain. With 0 bases removed from V and 14 bases from J, the gap between germline ends came to 19 bases. The length of the CDR3 is 15 residues. Germline CDR1 MGHRA, CDR2 YSYEKL. The CDR3 here is CASSQDGWRTQRLFF. The CDR3, as DNA: TGCGCCAGCAGCCAAGATGGGTGGAGAACTCAGCGGCTGTTTTTT.

The rearrangement joins TRBV9 to TRBJ2-1; 12 positions agree with TRBD2. Trimming cost V 4 bases and J 9 bases; bases outside gene matches: 8. This CDR3 has 15 residues. The germline V gene encodes CDR1 SGDLS and CDR2 YYNGEE. CDR3 nucleotides: TGTGCCAGCAGCACCGGACTAGCGGGAAATGCTGAGCAGTTCTTC. Residues: CASSTGLAGNAEQFF.

V usage is TRBV5-1 and J usage is TRBJ1-2; 8 nucleotides line up with TRBD1. V was pared by 0 bases and J by 4 bases, with 5 bases of the junction left unmatched. This CDR3 has 15 residues. Per the germline V gene, CDR1 is SGHRS and CDR2 is YFSETQ. This chain's CDR3 is CASSLDGQGAYGYTF. CDR3 DNA sequence: TGCGCCAGCAGCTTGGATGGACAGGGAGCCTATGGCTACACCTTC.

This chain uses TRBV5-8 with TRBJ2-1, with 8 bases matching TRBD1. The CDR3 is 13 amino acids. Looked up from germline, CDR1 is SGHTS and CDR2 is YDEGEE. With 3 bases clipped from V and 13 bases from J, the junction kept 9 bases outside the gene matches. This CDR3 is CASSSGDRGSQFF. Written as DNA, the CDR3 is TGTGCCAGCAGCTCGGGAGACAGGGGAAGCCAGTTCTTC.

The rearrangement uses TRBV27 and TRBJ2-2; 13 bases match TRBD2. The CDR3 runs to 16 residues. The V segment lost 5 bases and the J segment 5 bases; nucleotides outside the gene matches: 5. Per the germline V gene, CDR1 is MNHEY and CDR2 is SMNVEV (reference sequence). The CDR3 spells CASSPGLAGETGELFF. The CDR3 nucleotides are TGTGCCAGCAGTCCCGGACTAGCGGGAGAGACCGGGGAGCTGTTTTTT.

The chain is built from TRBV14 and TRBJ2-7, with 9 nucleotides matching TRBD1. V lost 4 bases, J lost 7 bases, and 11 bases stayed unmatched. Germline-derived CDR1 and CDR2 are SGHDN and FVKESK. This CDR3 contains 15 residues. This CDR3 reads CASSLSGQGTGEQYF. For the CDR3, the DNA is TGTGCCAGCAGCCTCTCAGGACAGGGGACGGGAGAGCAGTACTTC.

The chain recombines TRBV19 with TRBJ2-7; TRBD1 is a possible D gene (7 bases). Germline V lookup: CDR1 LNHDA, CDR2 SQIVND (reference sequence). This CDR3 has 18 amino acids. Trimming cost V 6 bases and J 2 bases, with 26 bases left between them. For the CDR3, the DNA is TGTGCCAGTAGCCACCTACCAGGGGGGAGTCTCGGGGCCTACGAGCAGTACTTC. The encoded protein is CASSHLPGGSLGAYEQYF.

The chain employs TRBV10-3 and TRBJ1-3; D gene ambiguous. Germline CDR1 reads ENHRY; CDR2 reads SYGVKD. Trimming removed 8 bases at V and 4 bases at J, with 6 bases between. The CDR3 runs 11 residues. CDR3 sequence reads: CAISSGNTIYF. The CDR3 DNA reads TGTGCCATCTCATCCGGAAACACCATATATTTT.

This rearrangement joins TRBV5-8 to TRBJ2-5; 8 nucleotides agree with TRBD1. Germline CDR1 SGHTS, CDR2 YDEGEE. This CDR3 has 16 amino acids. With V trimmed by 2 bases and J by 4 bases, 10 bases remained unmatched. CDR3 nucleotides: TGTGCCAGCAGCTTTAGTGTCAGGGGGCGAGTAGAGACCCAGTACTTC. This encodes CASSFSVRGRVETQYF.

The CDR3 coding sequence is TGTGCCTGGAGTGAGGGAGCCTACGAGCAGTACTTC. This sequence encodes CAWSEGAYEQYF. The chain carries TRBV30 and TRBJ2-7; maybe TRBD2 (5 bases). The V gene's germline CDR1 is GTSNPN and CDR2 SVGIG (reference sequence). Trimming removed 1 base from V and 2 bases from J, with 6 bases in between. The length of the CDR3 is 12 residues.

As DNA, the CDR3 is TGTGCCAGCAGCGAAACAGGGGTTTACGAGCAGTACTTC. Protein sequence: CASSETGVYEQYF. The chain employs TRBV5-6 and TRBJ2-7; 7 bases map to TRBD1. CDR1 is SGHDT, CDR2 YYEEEE, per germline. V lost 4 bases to trimming and J lost 4 bases; unmatched junction nucleotides: 5. This CDR3 has 13 residues.

V usage is TRBV5-1 and J usage is TRBJ2-7; tentatively, D is TRBD1 (7 bases). The V end was cut by 3 bases, the J end by 2 bases, with 15 bases between. The CDR3 is 15 amino acids. Germline-derived CDR1 and CDR2 are SGHRS and YFSETQ. The CDR3 here is CASSSGGTETYEQYF. The CDR3 DNA reads as TGCGCCAGCAGCTCGGGCGGGACAGAGACCTACGAGCAGTACTTC.